What follows is one TCR beta chain and its context. This clone was seen more than once but under ten times. The antigen it recognizes is unknown. Base-call qualities are not available, and no considerably larger clone is one nucleotide away. The immunoSEQ Assay was the method used to sequence TCRbeta CDR3 regions. After extraction, genomic DNA underwent amplification by bias-controlled multiplex PCR, followed by high-throughput sequencing. The original methods were these. To quantify the absolute abundance of every unique TCRbeta CDR3 region, sequences were collapsed and filtered. T cell fraction was estimated by normalizing TCRbeta template counts to usable DNA, with usable DNA measured through amplification of reference genes found in all nucleated cells. Repertoire TCRs were annotated as SARS-CoV-2-specific when V gene, CDR3 amino acid sequence and J gene were exactly matched to a known reactive TCR set. The reference SARS-CoV-2 TCR set was derived from MIRA and filtered for enrichment in COVID-19-positive ImmuneCODE repertoires, a step that removed public or cross-reactive TCRs. Using the MIRA antigens, annotated TCRs were further analysed by specific ORF or by position within an ORF. Depth was the summed frequency of annotated unique rearrangements, while breadth was defined as annotated unique rearrangements over total unique productive rearrangements. Two-sided Wilcoxon rank-sum tests were used to compare TCR breadth between groups. As stored in TCRdb, this immuneACCESS dataset retains in-frame rearrangements with V and J assigned. A fraction of the clones does not appear; measured against another copy, unresolved V genes explain less than half of the discrepancy, and the remainder lacks a known reason. Clonal size and the V and J genes are those of that table, whereas D and trimming came from the DNA. Across this sample there are a few hundred thousand clones, with around nine tenths seen only once. Of the sample, more than 3% is held by the ten largest clones.

Explained via the paper, the treatment or condition label denotes: around 19 received Ad26.COV2.S at low or high dose, single or two shots; several received placebo; per-sample allocation not given. For vaccine and placebo recipients, repertoires were sequenced using samples collected on day 63 after the first injection. In Cohort 1b, more than 20 adults aged 18-55 years were enrolled at a single site in Boston, USA, between 29 July and 7 August 2020. As a vaccine, Ad26.COV2.S was a replication-incompetent adenovirus type 26 vector that expressed a prefusion-stabilized SARS-CoV-2 spike protein derived from the original Wuhan strain. This sample stems from a study of Ad26.COV2.S vaccination and SARS-CoV-2 variants (dated by TCRdb to the early 2020s). Study-level background: Donors in the vaccine arm were drawn from COV1001, a multicentre, randomized, double-blind, placebo-controlled phase I-IIa trial testing Ad26.COV2.S in healthy adults. Ad26.COV2.S was administered intramuscularly at 5 x 10^10 or 1 x 10^11 viral particles, either as a single shot or as two shots given 56 days apart. TCRbeta repertoire sequencing was used to assess the specificity and breadth of SARS-CoV-2-reactive T cell receptors after Ad26.COV2.S vaccination. A total of around 32 samples were included in the TCR-sequenced set, comprising approximately 20 Ad26.COV2.S vaccine recipients, 5 placebo recipients and 8 SARS-CoV-2 convalescent individuals. Participants in the trial were split at random into five groups of five each, receiving low-dose or high-dose Ad26.COV2.S once or twice, or else placebo on both occasions. Blinding of investigators to trial group allocation was maintained during experiments and outcome assessment. What the research found in general, with its limitations: The authors noted that total T cell responses may have been underestimated by the TCR breadth and depth analyses. After vaccination, spike-specific CD8+ and CD4+ T cell responses were reported to show substantial breadth. Comparable non-spike TCR breadth was observed between vaccine and placebo recipients, consistent with only spike being contained in the vaccine. Spike-specific TCR breadth was higher in Ad26.COV2.S recipients than in placebo recipients (P = 0.0014). The study was not powered to compare responses between vaccine doses or regimens.

The sequence derives from a person between 18 and 65 years old who received the Ad26.COV2.S COVID-19 vaccine or a placebo. Sequences were derived from peripheral blood, sampled in a trial of Ad26.COV2.S vaccine versus placebo.

The DNA is as follows: TGTGCCAGCAGATCCGGAAATATGGGCAATGAGCAGTTCTTC. This codes for CASRSGNMGNEQFF. This chain joins TRBV6-6 to TRBJ2-1; the D gene cannot be named for sure. V loses 6 bases of germline sequence and J loses 6 bases, and the interval between the two ends is 15 bases. Taken from cysteine to phenylalanine, the CDR3 has 14 residues. The entry retains the CDR3 DNA only, 42 bases that are in frame from base 1. The germline V gene encodes CDR1 MNHNY and CDR2 SVGAGI (reference sequence).